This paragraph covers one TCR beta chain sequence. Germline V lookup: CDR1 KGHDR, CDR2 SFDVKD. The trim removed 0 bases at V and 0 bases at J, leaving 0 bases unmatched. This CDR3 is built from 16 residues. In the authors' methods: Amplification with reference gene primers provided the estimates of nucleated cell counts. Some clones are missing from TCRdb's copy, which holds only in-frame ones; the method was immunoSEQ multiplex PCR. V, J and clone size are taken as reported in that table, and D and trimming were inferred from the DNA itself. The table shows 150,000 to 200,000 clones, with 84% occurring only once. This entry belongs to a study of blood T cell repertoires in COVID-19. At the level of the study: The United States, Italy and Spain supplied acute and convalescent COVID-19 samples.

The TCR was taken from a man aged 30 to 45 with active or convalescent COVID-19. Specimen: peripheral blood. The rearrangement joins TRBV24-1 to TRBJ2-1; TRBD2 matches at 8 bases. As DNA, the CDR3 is TGTGCCACCAGTGATTTGGGGACTAGCTCCTACAATGAGCAGTTCTTC. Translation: CATSDLGTSSYNEQFF.